This is a list of T cell receptor beta chains from one sample in a study of technical replicates of blood from a few donors. Sequenced by immunoSEQ multiplex PCR; TCRdb stores in-frame clones only, minus some. The repertoire includes about 85,000 clones, just under 95% of them detected once, and 0.25% sits in the top ten. Sequences were obtained from T cells isolated from PBMCs. Every receptor here comes from a human donor in good health. CDR3s include the opening cysteine and the closing phenylalanine or tryptophan. D genes are given only for firm matches. Clone size, where shown, is once, few, many, or a class for clones that have expanded.

>TRBD1|TRBV28|NA|TRBJ1-1
TGTGCCAGCAGGGGGACAGGGACATACACTGAAGCTTTCTTT
CASRGTGTYTEAFF
>NA|TRBV7-2|NA|TRBJ1-2
TGTGCCAGCAGCTCACCCATGTCGGGGGGCGCCCGGCGAGGGGATGGCTACACCTTC
CASSSPMSGGARRGDGYTF
>NA|TRBV7-9|NA|TRBJ2-5
TGTGCCAGCAGCTTAGAGGCAGGGTTAGAGACCCAGTACTTC
CASSLEAGLETQYF
>NA|TRBV6-1|NA|TRBJ2-7
TGTGCCAGCAGTAGGACTGTTTCCTACGAGCAGTACTTC
CASSRTVSYEQYF
>TRBD1|TRBV19|NA|TRBJ2-5
TGTGCCAGTAGTCCCGGGACAGTTGAGACCCAGTACTTC
CASSPGTVETQYF
>NA|TRBV30|NA|TRBJ1-5
TGTGCCTGGAGTGACACCTATCAGCCCCAGCATTTT
CAWSDTYQPQHF
>TRBD2|TRBV5-1|NA|TRBJ2-7
TGCGCCAGCAGCTTGGGGGGGACTAGCGGGATCTCCTACGAGCAGTACTTC
CASSLGGTSGISYEQYF
>TRBD2|TRBV5-4|NA|TRBJ2-3
TGTGCCAGCAGCCCCCTAGCGGAATACACAGATACGCAGTATTTT
CASSPLAEYTDTQYF
>NA|TRBV9|NA|TRBJ1-6
TGTGCCAGCAGCGTAGGACAGGTGAATAATTCACCCCTCCACTTT
CASSVGQVNNSPLHF
>NA|TRBV5-1|NA|TRBJ1-4
TGCGCCAGCAGCTCGGATCCTCGGCGGGAAAAACTGTTTTTT
CASSSDPRREKLFF
>TRBD1|TRBV5-1|NA|TRBJ1-5
TGCGCCAGCAGCTCTAATGGCACAGGGGGGTGGTGCACGAGTCAGCCCCAGCATTTT
CASSSNGTGGWCTSQPQHF
>NA|TRBV6-1|NA|TRBJ2-7
TGTGCCAGCATGGCCGGGGGGCAGTACTTC
CASMAGGQYF
>TRBD1|TRBV5-4|NA|TRBJ2-7
TGTGCCAGCAGCTTGGGACAGGGGTCTTACGAGCAGTACTTC
CASSLGQGSYEQYF
>TRBD2|TRBV7-2|NA|TRBJ2-7
TGTGCCAGCAGCCCTCAAGGGAGGGCCGCCTACGAGCAGTACTTC
CASSPQGRAAYEQYF
>TRBD1|TRBV5-1|NA|TRBJ1-1
TGCGCCAGCAGCCTACTGACAGGGGAGGGGACTGAAGCTTTCTTT
CASSLLTGEGTEAFF
>TRBD1|TRBV6-6|NA|TRBJ1-1
TGTGCCAGCAGTCTGTGGGGACAGGGAGGGACTGAAGCTTTCTTT
CASSLWGQGGTEAFF
>NA|TRBV18|few|TRBJ1-4
TGTGCCAGCTCACGTGGACAGAATGAAAAACTGTTTTTT
CASSRGQNEKLFF
>TRBD2|TRBV4-1|NA|TRBJ2-2
TGCGCCAGCAGCCAAGCCCCCCGGGGGGCCGGGGAGCTGTTTTTT
CASSQAPRGAGELFF
>NA|TRBV9|NA|TRBJ1-2
TGTGCCAGCAGCGTAGAAATGGGGAGTGGCTACACCTTC
CASSVEMGSGYTF
>TRBD1|TRBV10-2|NA|TRBJ1-5
TGCGCCAGCAGTGTTTCTCAGGGGGCGAGTCTCAATCAGCCCCAGCATTTT
CASSVSQGASLNQPQHF
>NA|TRBV2|NA|TRBJ2-1
TGTGCCACCAAAGGGGACTATGAGCAGTTCTTC
CATKGDYEQFF
>TRBD1|TRBV6-5|NA|TRBJ2-6
TGTGCCACCCGGACAGGGGCACCTGGGGCCAACGTCCTGACTTTC
CATRTGAPGANVLTF
>NA|TRBV5-1|NA|TRBJ2-5
TGCGCCAGCAGTTACAGTGGTCGACAAGAGACCCAGTACTTC
CASSYSGRQETQYF
>NA|TRBV18|NA|TRBJ2-5
TGTGCCAGCTCACCACGCATGGGACTCCTCCAAGAGACCCAGTACTTC
CASSPRMGLLQETQYF
>TRBD1|TRBV10-3|few|TRBJ1-2
TGTGCCATCAGTGAAGGTGACAGGGGGCACTATGGCTACACCTTC
CAISEGDRGHYGYTF
>TRBD1|TRBV29-1|NA|TRBJ1-2
TGCAGCGCCTCACAGGGGAATAACTATGGCTACACCTTC
CSASQGNNYGYTF
>TRBD1|TRBV6-5|NA|TRBJ2-2
TGTGCCAGCAGTTACGTCAGGGGGCCGAACACCGGGGAGCTGTTTTTT
CASSYVRGPNTGELFF
>TRBD1|TRBV6-1|NA|TRBJ1-2
TGTGCCAGCAGTACCGGGACAGGCGGCGGCTACACCTTC
CASSTGTGGGYTF
>NA|TRBV5-1|NA|TRBJ1-5
TGCGCCAGCAGCTTGGGGCAGGGGAGCAATCAGCCCCAGCATTTT
CASSLGQGSNQPQHF
>NA|TRBV5-1|NA|TRBJ1-1
TGCGCCACTAGCTTGGCACCGGGATCGACTGAAGCTTTCTTT
CATSLAPGSTEAFF
>NA|TRBV7-6|NA|TRBJ2-1
TGTGCCAGCAGCTTGGGTTTGAGCGTCTACAATGAGCAGTTCTTC
CASSLGLSVYNEQFF
>TRBD1|TRBV7-3|NA|TRBJ1-1
TGTGCCAGCAGCTGGACAGGGTACACTGAAGCTTTCTTT
CASSWTGYTEAFF
>NA|TRBV20-1|once|TRBJ2-7
TGCAGTGCTCTTCGCGACGAGCAGTACTTC
CSALRDEQYF
>TRBD2|TRBV9|NA|TRBJ2-1
TGTGCCAGCACCTCGGGGGGGCTAGCGGGAGTGTCGTCCTACAATGAGCAGTTCTTC
CASTSGGLAGVSSYNEQFF
>NA|TRBV5-1|NA|TRBJ1-6
TGCGCCAGCAGCGGATTGCAGGGAAATTCACCCCTCCACTTT
CASSGLQGNSPLHF
>NA|TRBV5-1|NA|TRBJ1-4
TGCGCCAGCAGCTTTGGAGTGACTAATGAAAAACTGTTTTTT
CASSFGVTNEKLFF
>TRBD2|TRBV2|NA|TRBJ2-1
TGTGCCAGCAACCCCGGGGGGGGATGGAATGAGCAGTTCTTC
CASNPGGGWNEQFF
>NA|TRBV29-1|NA|TRBJ2-5
TGCAGCGTCGCGTTGGGCAACCGGGACTCTGGGACCCAGTACTTC
CSVALGNRDSGTQYF
>NA|TRBV6-1|NA|TRBJ1-1
TGTGCCATACAGGGATTAGTCGGAGCTTTCTTT
CAIQGLVGAFF
>TRBD2|TRBV5-4|NA|TRBJ2-1
TGTGCCAGCAGCCTAAAGACTAGCGGTTCCTACAATGAGCAGTTCTTC
CASSLKTSGSYNEQFF
>TRBD2|TRBV6-5|NA|TRBJ2-5
TGTGCCAGCAGCCTGGGACTAGCGGTACAAGAGACCCAGTACTTC
CASSLGLAVQETQYF
>NA|TRBV2|NA|TRBJ2-1
TGTGCCAGCCTCCGGGACTGGTCCTACAATGAGCAGTTCTTC
CASLRDWSYNEQFF
>NA|TRBV28|NA|TRBJ2-2
TGTGCCAGCAGTCCCCCGGGGACCGGGGAGCTGTTTTTT
CASSPPGTGELFF
>NA|TRBV2|NA|TRBJ2-5
TGTGCCGGCGGACAGCAAGAGACCCAGTACTTC
CAGGQQETQYF
>TRBD2|TRBV4-2|NA|TRBJ2-7
TGTGCCAGCAGCCACGGACTAGCGGGAGTCGAGCAGTACTTC
CASSHGLAGVEQYF
>NA|TRBV4-2|NA|TRBJ2-7
TGTGCCAGCAGCCAAGAGGTCAGCTACGAGCAGTACTTC
CASSQEVSYEQYF
>NA|TRBV27|NA|TRBJ2-7
TGTGCCAGCGCCCTAGAGTCGACTTACGAGCAGTACTTC
CASALESTYEQYF
>TRBD1|TRBV14|NA|TRBJ2-7
TGTGCCAGCAGCCAGCTACCGGGACAGGGTTCTATCGAGCAGTACTTC
CASSQLPGQGSIEQYF